The source of this T cell receptor (beta chain) is a study of blood T cell repertoires in COVID-19. Study-level background: The origin of the acute and convalescent COVID-19 samples was the United States, Italy and Spain. In each case, the material was cDNA or gDNA derived from T cells, B-cell-depleted T cells, or PBMCs.

Original data processing: Researchers report that nucleated cell counts were estimated from reference gene primer amplification. Assay: immunoSEQ multiplex PCR; the TCRdb copy retains only in-frame clones and omits some. V and J calls and clone size are copied from that table; D and trimming were computed from the DNA. Among roughly 340,000 clones listed, about 87% were seen once. J lost 4 bases, V lost 0 bases, and 8 bases had no gene match. The CDR3 spans 17 residues. The germline CDR1 and CDR2 sequences are LNHDA and SQIVND (reference sequence). The sequenced material came from peripheral blood. The TCR was taken from a woman in her forties or fifties with COVID-19, enrolled during active disease. V and J are TRBV19 and TRBJ1-2; 10 bases align to TRBD1. CDR3 in amino acids: CASSIEMGQGYIYGYTF. The CDR3 nucleotides are TGTGCCAGTAGTATAGAAATGGGACAGGGGTATATCTATGGCTACACCTTC. The full variable domain, its missing parts supplied by reference TRBV19 and TRBJ1-2, is DGGITQSPKYLFRKEGQNVTLSCEQNLNHDAMYWYRQDPGQGLRLIYYSQIVNDFQKGDIAEGYSVSREKKESFPLTVTSAQKNPTAFYLCASSIEMGQGYIYGYTFGSGTRLTVV.